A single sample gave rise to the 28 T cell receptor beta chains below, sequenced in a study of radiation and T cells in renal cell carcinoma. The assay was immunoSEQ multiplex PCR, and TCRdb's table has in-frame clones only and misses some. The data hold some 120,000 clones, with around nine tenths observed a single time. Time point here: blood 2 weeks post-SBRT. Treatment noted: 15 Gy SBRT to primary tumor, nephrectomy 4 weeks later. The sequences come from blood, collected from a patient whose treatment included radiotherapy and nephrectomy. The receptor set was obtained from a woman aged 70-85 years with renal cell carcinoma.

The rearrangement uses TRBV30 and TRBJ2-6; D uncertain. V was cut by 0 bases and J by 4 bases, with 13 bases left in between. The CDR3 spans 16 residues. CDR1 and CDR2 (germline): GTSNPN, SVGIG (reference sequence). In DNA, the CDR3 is TGTGCCTGGAGTGTACCGACCCCGGCAGGGGCCAACGTCCTGACTTTC. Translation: CAWSVPTPAGANVLTF.

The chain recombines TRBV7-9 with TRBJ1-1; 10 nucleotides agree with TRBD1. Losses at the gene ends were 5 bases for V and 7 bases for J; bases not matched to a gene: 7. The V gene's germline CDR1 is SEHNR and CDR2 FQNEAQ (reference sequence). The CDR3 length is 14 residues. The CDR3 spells CASSGDRGHGEAFF. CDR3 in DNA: TGTGCCAGCAGCGGAGACAGGGGGCATGGTGAAGCTTTCTTT.

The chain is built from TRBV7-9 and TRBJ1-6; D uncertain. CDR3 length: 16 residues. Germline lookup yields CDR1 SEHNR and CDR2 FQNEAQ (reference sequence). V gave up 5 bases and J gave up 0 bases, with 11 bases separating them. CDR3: CASSGAQSSYNSPLHF. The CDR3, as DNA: TGTGCCAGCAGCGGTGCCCAGAGCTCCTATAATTCACCCCTCCACTTT.

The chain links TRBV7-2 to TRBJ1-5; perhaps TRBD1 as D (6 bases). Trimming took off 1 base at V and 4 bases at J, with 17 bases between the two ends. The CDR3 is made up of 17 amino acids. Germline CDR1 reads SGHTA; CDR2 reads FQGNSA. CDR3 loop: CASSLGGVQGMNQPQHF. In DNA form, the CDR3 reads TGTGCCAGCAGCTTAGGAGGGGTACAGGGAATGAATCAGCCCCAGCATTTT.

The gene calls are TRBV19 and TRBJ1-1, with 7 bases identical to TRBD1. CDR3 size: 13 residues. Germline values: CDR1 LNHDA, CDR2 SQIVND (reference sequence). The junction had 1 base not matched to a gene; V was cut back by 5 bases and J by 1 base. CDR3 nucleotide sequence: TGTGCCAGTAGTCGGGACAGGAACACTGAAGCTTTCTTT. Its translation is CASSRDRNTEAFF.

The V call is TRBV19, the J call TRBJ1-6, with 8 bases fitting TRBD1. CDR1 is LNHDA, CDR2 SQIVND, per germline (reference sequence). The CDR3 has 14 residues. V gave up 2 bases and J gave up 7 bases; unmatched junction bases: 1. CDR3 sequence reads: CASSIQGANSPLHF. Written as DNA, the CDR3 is TGTGCCAGTAGTATACAGGGGGCCAATTCACCCCTCCACTTT.

The CDR3 nucleotides read TGTGCCTGGACCCCCAACGGGGGACCTGAAGCTTTCTTT. It specifies CAWTPNGGPEAFF. The chain combines TRBV30 with TRBJ1-1; D may be TRBD1 (5 bases). The V end lost 4 bases, the J end lost 6 bases, and 15 bases lay between the germline ends. In germline, CDR1 is GTSNPN, CDR2 SVGIG (reference sequence). This CDR3 is built from 13 residues.

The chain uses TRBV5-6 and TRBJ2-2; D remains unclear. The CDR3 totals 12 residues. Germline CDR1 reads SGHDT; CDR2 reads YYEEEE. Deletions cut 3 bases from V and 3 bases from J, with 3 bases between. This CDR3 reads CASSYYTGELFF. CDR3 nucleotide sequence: TGTGCCAGCAGCTACTACACCGGGGAGCTGTTTTTT.

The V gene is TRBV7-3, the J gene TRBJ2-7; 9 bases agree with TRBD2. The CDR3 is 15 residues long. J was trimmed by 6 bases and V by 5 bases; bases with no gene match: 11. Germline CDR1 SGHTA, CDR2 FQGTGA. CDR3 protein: CASSPGRTSVAEQYF. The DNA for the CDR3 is TGTGCCAGCAGCCCGGGGCGGACTAGCGTTGCCGAGCAGTACTTC.

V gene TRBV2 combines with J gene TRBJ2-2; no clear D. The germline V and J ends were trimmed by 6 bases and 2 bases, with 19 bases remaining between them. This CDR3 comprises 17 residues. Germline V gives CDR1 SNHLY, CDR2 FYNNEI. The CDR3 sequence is CASRAIPSFYNTGELFF. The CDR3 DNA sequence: TGTGCCAGCAGAGCTATTCCATCCTTCTATAACACCGGGGAGCTGTTTTTT.

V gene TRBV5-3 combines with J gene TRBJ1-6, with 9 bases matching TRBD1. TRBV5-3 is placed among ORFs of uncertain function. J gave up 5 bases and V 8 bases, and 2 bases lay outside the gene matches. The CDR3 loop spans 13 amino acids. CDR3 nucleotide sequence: TGTGCCAGTCGGACAGGGGATAATTCACCCCTCCACTTT. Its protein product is CASRTGDNSPLHF.

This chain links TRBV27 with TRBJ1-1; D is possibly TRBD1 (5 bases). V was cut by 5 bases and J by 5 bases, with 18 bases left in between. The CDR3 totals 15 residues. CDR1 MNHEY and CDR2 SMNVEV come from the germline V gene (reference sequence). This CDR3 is CASSANQGGLTEAFF. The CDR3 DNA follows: TGTGCCAGCAGTGCAAACCAGGGAGGGTTGACTGAAGCTTTCTTT.

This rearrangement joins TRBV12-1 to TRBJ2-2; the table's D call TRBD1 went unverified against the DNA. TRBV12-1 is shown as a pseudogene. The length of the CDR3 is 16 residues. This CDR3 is CASRIPGQTNTGELFF. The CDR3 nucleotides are TGTGCCTCCCGCATCCCGGGACAGACGAACACCGGGGAGCTGTTTTTT.

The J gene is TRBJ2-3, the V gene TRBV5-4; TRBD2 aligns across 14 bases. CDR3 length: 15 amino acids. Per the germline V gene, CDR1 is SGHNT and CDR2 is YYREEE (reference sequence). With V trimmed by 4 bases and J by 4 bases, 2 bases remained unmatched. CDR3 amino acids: CASSPGLAGADTQYF. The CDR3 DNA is TGTGCCAGCAGCCCGGGACTAGCGGGGGCAGATACGCAGTATTTT.

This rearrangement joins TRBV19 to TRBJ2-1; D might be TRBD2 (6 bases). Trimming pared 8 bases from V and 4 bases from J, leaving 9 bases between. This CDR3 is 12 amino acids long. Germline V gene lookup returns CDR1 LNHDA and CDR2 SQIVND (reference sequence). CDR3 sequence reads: CASWAGYNEQFF. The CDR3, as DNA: TGTGCCAGTTGGGCGGGATACAATGAGCAGTTCTTC.

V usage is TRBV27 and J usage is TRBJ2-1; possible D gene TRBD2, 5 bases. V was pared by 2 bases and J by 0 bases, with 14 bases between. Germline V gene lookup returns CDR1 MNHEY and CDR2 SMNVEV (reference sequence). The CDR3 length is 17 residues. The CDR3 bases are TGTGCCAGCAGTTTAGAAAAGCGGAGGAGCTCCTACAATGAGCAGTTCTTC. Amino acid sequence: CASSLEKRRSSYNEQFF.

CDR3 region: CASSPNSRSGDGKLFF. CDR3 sequence (DNA): TGTGCCAGCAGCCCTAATTCCAGGTCAGGCGATGGAAAACTGTTTTTT. The V and J genes are TRBV4-2 and TRBJ1-4, with D uncertain. Germline lookup yields CDR1 LGHNA and CDR2 YNFKEQ. The CDR3 length is 16 residues. V was cut by 4 bases and J by 10 bases, with 22 bases left in between.

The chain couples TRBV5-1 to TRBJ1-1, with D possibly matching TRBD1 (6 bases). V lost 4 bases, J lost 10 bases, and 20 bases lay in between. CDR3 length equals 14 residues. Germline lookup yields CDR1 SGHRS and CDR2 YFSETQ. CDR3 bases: TGCGCCAGCAGCGCCAGGACAGAGGGCGGGATAGCTTTCTTT. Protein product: CASSARTEGGIAFF.

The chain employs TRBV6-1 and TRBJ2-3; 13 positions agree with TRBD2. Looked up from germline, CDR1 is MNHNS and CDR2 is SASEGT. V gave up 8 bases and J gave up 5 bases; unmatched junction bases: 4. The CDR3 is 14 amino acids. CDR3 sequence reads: CASLLAGGGDTQYF. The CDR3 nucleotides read TGTGCCAGCCTACTAGCGGGGGGGGGAGATACGCAGTATTTT.

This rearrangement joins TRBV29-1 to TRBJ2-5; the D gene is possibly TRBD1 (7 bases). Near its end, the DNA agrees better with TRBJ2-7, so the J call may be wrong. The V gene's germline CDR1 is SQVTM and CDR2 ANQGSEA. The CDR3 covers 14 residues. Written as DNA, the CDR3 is TGCAGCGTGTCATCAGGGGGGTATTCCTACGAGCAGTACTTC. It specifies CSVSSGGYSYEQYF.

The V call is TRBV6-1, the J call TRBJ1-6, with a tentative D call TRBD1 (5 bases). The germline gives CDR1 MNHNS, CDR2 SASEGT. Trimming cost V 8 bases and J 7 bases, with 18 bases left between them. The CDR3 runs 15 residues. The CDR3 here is CASSQAGVENSPLHF. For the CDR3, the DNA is TGTGCCAGCTCCCAGGCGGGGGTTGAAAATTCACCCCTCCACTTT.

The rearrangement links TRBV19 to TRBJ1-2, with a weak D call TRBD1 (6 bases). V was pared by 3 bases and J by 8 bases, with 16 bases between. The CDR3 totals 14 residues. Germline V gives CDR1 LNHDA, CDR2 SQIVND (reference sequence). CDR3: CASSIVRGAKGYTF. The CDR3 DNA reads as TGTGCCAGTAGTATCGTTCGGGGGGCAAAGGGCTACACCTTC.

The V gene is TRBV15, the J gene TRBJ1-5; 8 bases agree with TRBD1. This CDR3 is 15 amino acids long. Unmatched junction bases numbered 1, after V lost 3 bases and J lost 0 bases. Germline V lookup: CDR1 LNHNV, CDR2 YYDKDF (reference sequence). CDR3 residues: CATSRTGDSNQPQHF. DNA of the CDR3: TGTGCCACCAGCAGGACAGGGGATAGCAATCAGCCCCAGCATTTT.

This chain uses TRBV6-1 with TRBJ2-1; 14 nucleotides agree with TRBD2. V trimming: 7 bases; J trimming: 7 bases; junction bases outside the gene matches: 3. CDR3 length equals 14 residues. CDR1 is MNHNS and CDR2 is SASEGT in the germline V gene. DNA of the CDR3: TGTGCCAGCACGACTAGCGGGGGGGCGAATGAGCAGTTCTTC. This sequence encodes CASTTSGGANEQFF.

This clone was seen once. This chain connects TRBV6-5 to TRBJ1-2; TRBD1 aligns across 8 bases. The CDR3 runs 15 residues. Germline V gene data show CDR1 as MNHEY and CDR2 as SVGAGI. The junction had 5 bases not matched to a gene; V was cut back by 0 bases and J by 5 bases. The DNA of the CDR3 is TGTGCCAGCAGTTACTCGACAGGGGCTGAGTATGGCTACACCTTC. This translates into CASSYSTGAEYGYTF.

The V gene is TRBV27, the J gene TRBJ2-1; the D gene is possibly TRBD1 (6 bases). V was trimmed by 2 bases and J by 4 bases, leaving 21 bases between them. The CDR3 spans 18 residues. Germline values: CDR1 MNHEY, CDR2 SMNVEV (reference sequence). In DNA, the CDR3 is TGTGCCAGCAGTTTAAACGTGCGGCGGACAGCCCATTACAATGAGCAGTTCTTC. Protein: CASSLNVRRTAHYNEQFF.

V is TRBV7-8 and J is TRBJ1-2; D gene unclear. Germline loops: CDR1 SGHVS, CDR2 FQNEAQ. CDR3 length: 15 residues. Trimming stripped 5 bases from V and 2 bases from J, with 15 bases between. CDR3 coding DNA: TGTGCCAGCAGCCCAGGCGCAGATTTGAACTATGGCTACACCTTC. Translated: CASSPGADLNYGYTF.

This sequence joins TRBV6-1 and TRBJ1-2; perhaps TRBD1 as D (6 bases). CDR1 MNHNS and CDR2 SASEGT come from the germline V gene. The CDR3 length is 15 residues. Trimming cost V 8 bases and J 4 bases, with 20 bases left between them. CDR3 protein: CASGNLRGGTYGYTF. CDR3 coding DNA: TGTGCCAGCGGAAACCTGAGGGGGGGAACCTATGGCTACACCTTC.